Given below is one TCR beta chain in context. The antigen is not known. The data derive from a study of blood T cells in healthy people across ages. The CDR3 loop spans 16 amino acids. The germline V gene has CDR1 LGHNA and CDR2 YSLEER. The ends lost 1 base at V and 5 bases at J; junction bases unmatched: 7. A minimum of 7 million PBMCs was isolated per sample. With a J-beta primer mix and a sample-barcoded 5' primer, a second PCR ran about 6 to 11 cycles. TCRdb analysed the 5' RACE reads with MiXCR anew, one entry per CDR3 protein. The table records nearly 1 million distinct CDR3 sequences, roughly half of them present only once. Study-wide results and limits: Possibly confounding the expanded clonotype changes was the fact that donor CMV status was unknown. The fall in TCR beta diversity per million T cells was roughly linear with age. Both naive CD4+ cell counts and diversity were greater in long-lived donors than in aged donors.

The V call is TRBV4-3, the J call TRBJ2-5, with 10 bases matching TRBD2. The source material was blood. The receptor's source is a woman aged 55-69 years in good health. Written as DNA, the CDR3 is TGCGCCAGCAGCCAAGGGACTAGCGGAATGCTGGAGACCCAGTACTTC. Translation gives CASSQGTSGMLETQYF.